The 22 T cell receptor beta chains below were found in one sample sequenced in a study of T cell responses to AZD1222 COVID-19 vaccine. Data came from immunoSEQ multiplex PCR; TCRdb stores just in-frame clones and leaves some out. Of about 110,000 clones in the sample, about 85% were seen once. This sample comprised peripheral blood, obtained 28 days after the second AZD1222 dose. Receptors originate from an adult who received the AZD1222 COVID-19 vaccine.

This clone was seen once. This CDR3 is CASSITSASTDTQYF. In DNA, the CDR3 is TGTGCCAGCAGCATCACTAGCGCAAGCACAGATACGCAGTATTTT. This sequence joins TRBV7-2 and TRBJ2-3, with TRBD2 matching 7 bases. Germline V gene data show CDR1 as SGHTA and CDR2 as FQGNSA. This CDR3 spans 15 amino acids. Germline trimming cut 5 bases from V and 0 bases from J; bases unmatched to any gene: 5.

The chain couples TRBV19 to TRBJ1-6, with D possibly being TRBD1 (6 bases). Trimming removed 6 bases from V and 6 bases from J, with 12 bases in between. The CDR3 contains 14 residues. Germline V lookup: CDR1 LNHDA, CDR2 SQIVND (reference sequence). CDR3 residues: CASRKGVGNSPLHF. The CDR3 bases are TGTGCCAGTAGGAAGGGGGTTGGTAATTCACCCCTCCACTTT.

The J gene is TRBJ2-1, the V gene TRBV9, with D possibly matching TRBD1 (7 bases). The V and J ends lost 1 base and 3 bases respectively, with 11 bases between them. Germline lookup yields CDR1 SGDLS and CDR2 YYNGEE. The CDR3 contains 15 residues. CDR3 sequence (DNA): TGTGCCAGCAGCGTACAGGGGGGACTCTACAATGAGCAGTTCTTC. Translating gives CASSVQGGLYNEQFF. The variable domain in full, completed from reference TRBV9 and TRBJ2-1, reads DSGVTQTPKHLITATGQRVTLRCSPRSGDLSVYWYQQSLDQGLQFLIQYYNGEERAKGNILERFSAQQFPDLHSELNLSSLELGDSALYFCASSVQGGLYNEQFFGPGTRLTVL.

Of note for this clone: The junction shows a germline mismatch at one end, possibly a read error. As DNA, the CDR3 is TGTGCCAGCAGTAACCAGGGGTCCTCCTACGGGCAGTACTTC. As protein: CASSNQGSSYGQYF. The chain joins TRBV28 to TRBJ2-7, with D maybe TRBD1 (6 bases). CDR1 and CDR2 from the germline V gene are MDHEN and SYDVKM. The CDR3 spans 14 residues.

The rearrangement joins TRBV15 to TRBJ1-5, with a weak D call TRBD1 (6 bases). The CDR3 is made up of 15 amino acids. Deletions cut 1 base from V and 2 bases from J, with 9 bases between. CDR1 and CDR2 from the germline V gene are LNHNV and YYDKDF (reference sequence). CDR3 DNA sequence: TGTGCCACCAGCAGAGTTGGGGGCGGCAATCAGCCCCAGCATTTT. Its protein is CATSRVGGGNQPQHF.

This chain links TRBV6-5 with TRBJ1-1; no clear D gene. Trimming took off 8 bases at V and 3 bases at J, with 10 bases between the two ends. The CDR3 is 12 residues long. Per germline, CDR1 MNHEY and CDR2 SVGAGI. The CDR3 loop reads CASRRGHTEAFF. CDR3 in DNA: TGTGCCAGCCGCCGAGGGCACACTGAAGCTTTCTTT.

This chain uses TRBV27 with TRBJ1-5, with 9 bases that match TRBD1. J lost 6 bases, V lost 6 bases, and 6 bases had no gene match. Germline CDR1 and CDR2: MNHEY and SMNVEV (reference sequence). The CDR3 totals 14 residues. The CDR3: CASSLGQGSQPQHF. The CDR3 coding sequence is TGTGCCAGCAGCCTGGGACAGGGAAGTCAGCCCCAGCATTTT.

The V gene is TRBV25-1, the J gene TRBJ2-7, with 8 bases aligning to TRBD2. The V gene's germline CDR1 is MGHDK and CDR2 SYGVNS. Trimming cost V 2 bases and J 0 bases; bases outside gene matches: 3. The CDR3 runs to 15 residues. The CDR3 DNA reads as TGTGCCAGCAGTGAAGGAGCGGGGGACTCCTACGAGCAGTACTTC. This translates into CASSEGAGDSYEQYF.

V usage is TRBV5-1 and J usage is TRBJ2-7; TRBD2 might be the D (6 bases). Germline CDR1 reads SGHRS; CDR2 reads YFSETQ. The V end lost 0 bases, the J end lost 4 bases, and 11 bases lay between the germline ends. CDR3 length: 14 residues. The CDR3 sequence is CASSLAAGGYEQYF. The CDR3 nucleotides are TGCGCCAGCAGCTTGGCGGCAGGAGGGTACGAGCAGTACTTC.

The V gene is TRBV9, the J gene TRBJ1-6; D uncertain. The CDR3 covers 15 residues. In germline, CDR1 is SGDLS, CDR2 YYNGEE. The V and J ends lost 0 bases and 3 bases respectively, with 7 bases between them. The chain's CDR3 is CASSVDPLYNSPLHF. In nucleotides, the CDR3 is TGTGCCAGCAGCGTAGACCCCCTCTATAATTCACCCCTCCACTTT.

The J gene is TRBJ2-1, the V gene TRBV5-1; 8 bases are shared with TRBD2. CDR3 size: 16 residues. CDR1 and CDR2 from the germline V gene are SGHRS and YFSETQ. J lost 7 bases, V lost 0 bases, and 9 bases had no gene match. DNA of the CDR3: TGCGCCAGCAGCTTGGACGGCGGGGGGTACGGGAATGAGCAGTTCTTC. Its protein is CASSLDGGGYGNEQFF. Full variable domain (remainder filled in from reference TRBV5-1 and TRBJ2-1): KAGVTQTPRYLIKTRGQQVTLSCSPISGHRSVSWYQQTPGQGLQFLFEYFSETQRNKGNFPGRFSGRQFSNSRSEMNVSTLELGDSALYLCASSLDGGGYGNEQFFGPGTRLTVL.

This sequence joins TRBV6-5 and TRBJ2-7; no firm D call. Per the germline V gene, CDR1 is MNHEY and CDR2 is SVGAGI. This CDR3 has 14 residues. V lost 0 bases and J lost 4, with 10 bases in between. The CDR3 is CASSYSSGAYEQYF. The CDR3 DNA is TGTGCCAGCAGTTACTCGTCAGGCGCGTACGAGCAGTACTTC.

J is TRBJ1-1 and V is TRBV7-2, with 7 bases identical to TRBD1. The CDR3 is 15 amino acids. Germline CDR1 and CDR2: SGHTA and FQGNSA. The V gene end was trimmed by 4 bases and the J gene end by 0 bases; junction bases not matched to a gene: 5. The DNA for the CDR3 is TGTGCCAGCAGCTGGGGGGGGACAGTGAACACTGAAGCTTTCTTT. This encodes CASSWGGTVNTEAFF.

The chain joins TRBV20-1 to TRBJ2-1; D is uncertain. V lost 5 bases and J lost 6, with 8 bases in between. From germline, CDR1 is DFQATT and CDR2 SNEGSKA (reference sequence). The CDR3 length is 11 residues. The CDR3 DNA reads TGCAGTGCTCCTAGAGGCAATGAGCAGTTCTTC. Translating it yields CSAPRGNEQFF.

The chain uses TRBV9 and TRBJ1-1; perhaps TRBD1 as D (5 bases). The CDR3 is 14 residues long. The ends were cut back, 0 bases at V and 4 bases at J, with 10 bases in the middle. Looked up from germline, CDR1 is SGDLS and CDR2 is YYNGEE. In DNA, the CDR3 is TGTGCCAGCAGCGTAGCCGGGGGGTCCACTGAAGCTTTCTTT. Translated, it gives CASSVAGGSTEAFF.

In DNA, the CDR3 is TGTGCCAGCAGCCCCTCAGGGGACACTGAAGCTTTCTTT. Its translation is CASSPSGDTEAFF. The rearrangement uses TRBV7-9 and TRBJ1-1, with TRBD1 as a possible D gene (6 bases). The CDR3 contains 13 residues. Germline V gives CDR1 SEHNR, CDR2 FQNEAQ (reference sequence). V shed 5 bases and J shed 3 bases, with 10 bases lying between them.

The chain recombines TRBV27 with TRBJ1-1; tentative D call: TRBD1 (5 bases). V dropped 3 bases and J dropped 8 bases, with 10 bases sitting between them. Germline V gene lookup returns CDR1 MNHEY and CDR2 SMNVEV (reference sequence). The CDR3 is 12 residues long. The chain's CDR3 is CASSFHGGEAFF. In DNA, the CDR3 is TGTGCCAGCAGTTTCCATGGGGGGGAAGCTTTCTTT.

The chain combines TRBV7-3 with TRBJ2-3; 9 bases are shared with TRBD2. CDR3 length: 14 residues. Trimming removed 6 bases from V and 4 bases from J; junction bases left unmatched: 5. Germline V gene lookup returns CDR1 SGHTA and CDR2 FQGTGA. CDR3 DNA sequence: TGTGCCAGCAGTAGCGGGGGAGGCGCAGATACGCAGTATTTT. Translating gives CASSSGGGADTQYF.

This sequence joins TRBV9 and TRBJ1-2; 8 bases are shared with TRBD1. The V segment lost 4 bases and the J segment 6 bases; nucleotides outside the gene matches: 8. This CDR3 has 14 amino acids. CDR1 is SGDLS, CDR2 YYNGEE, per germline. CDR3 DNA: TGTGCCAGCAGCCCTCACCCCAGGGGGCATGGCTACACCTTC. Amino acids: CASSPHPRGHGYTF. The whole variable domain, remainder taken from reference TRBV9 and TRBJ1-2, is DSGVTQTPKHLITATGQRVTLRCSPRSGDLSVYWYQQSLDQGLQFLIQYYNGEERAKGNILERFSAQQFPDLHSELNLSSLELGDSALYFCASSPHPRGHGYTFGSGTRLTVV.

This clone was recorded only once. The chain couples TRBV10-2 to TRBJ2-7; tentatively, D is TRBD2 (6 bases). Germline values: CDR1 WSHSY, CDR2 SAAADI. The CDR3 consists of 14 residues. The ends were cut back, 2 bases at V and 4 bases at J, with 12 bases in the middle. The CDR3 DNA sequence: TGCGCCAGCAGTGAGCCGGAGGGGAGGTACGAGCAGTACTTC. Its translation is CASSEPEGRYEQYF.

The chain carries TRBV18 and TRBJ2-2; 8 bases are shared with TRBD1. The CDR3 is made up of 16 amino acids. Germline V gives CDR1 KGHSH, CDR2 LQKENI. V shed 1 base and J 4 bases; nucleotides not matched to a gene: 5. The CDR3 coding sequence is TGTGCCAGCTCACCACTGACAGGGGATATCACCGGGGAGCTGTTTTTT. Translation: CASSPLTGDITGELFF.

The chain carries TRBV7-8 and TRBJ2-1, with 7 bases matching TRBD2. There are 14 residues in the CDR3. The germline V gene has CDR1 SGHVS and CDR2 FQNEAQ. V trimming: 3 bases; J trimming: 8 bases; junction bases outside the gene matches: 7. CDR3 residues: CASSFTSVGDEQFF. In DNA, the CDR3 is TGTGCCAGCAGCTTCACTAGCGTGGGGGATGAGCAGTTCTTC.